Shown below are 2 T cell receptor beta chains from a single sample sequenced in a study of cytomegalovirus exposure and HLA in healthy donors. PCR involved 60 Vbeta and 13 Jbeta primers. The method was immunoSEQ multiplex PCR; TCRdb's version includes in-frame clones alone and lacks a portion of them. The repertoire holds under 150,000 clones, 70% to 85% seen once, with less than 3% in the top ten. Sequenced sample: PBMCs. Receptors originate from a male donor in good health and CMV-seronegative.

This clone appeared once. The CDR3 reads CSVEVPRHRNTGELFF. CDR3 DNA sequence: TGCAGCGTTGAAGTGCCCAGGCACCGTAACACCGGGGAGCTGTTTTTT. V usage is TRBV29-1 and J usage is TRBJ2-2, with no clear D. Germline CDR1 and CDR2: SQVTM and ANQGSEA. The CDR3 contains 16 residues. The V gene lost 1 base and the J gene lost 2 bases, with 14 bases spanning the gap.

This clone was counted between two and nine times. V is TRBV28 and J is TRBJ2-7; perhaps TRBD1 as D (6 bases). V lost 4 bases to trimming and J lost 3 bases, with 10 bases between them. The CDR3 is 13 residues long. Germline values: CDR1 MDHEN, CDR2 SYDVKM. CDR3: CASSSSDSYEQYF. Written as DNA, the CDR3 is TGTGCCAGCAGTTCATCGGACAGCTACGAGCAGTACTTC.